A selection of T cell receptor beta chains follows, all from one sample in a study of cytomegalovirus exposure and HLA in healthy donors. Produced via immunoSEQ multiplex PCR; TCRdb's table is partial and in-frame only. The data show around 170,000 clones, 80% seen once. Sequenced: PBMCs. The receptor set was obtained from a middle-aged man in good health and CMV-seropositive. The conserved cysteine and the conserved F or W are not part of the CDR3 here. D genes are given only for firm matches. The size of a clone is reported for some rows only, either as once, few or many, or as a class for expanded clones.

>.|TRBD2|TRBV29-1|TRBJ2-2
SVASGGRTGELF
>few|TRBD2|TRBV11-2|TRBJ2-5
ASSLGLRGEETQY
>.|TRBD1|TRBV5-6|TRBJ1-4
ASSETGTGGFEKLF
>.|.|TRBV6-5|TRBJ2-2
ANGQAVSGELF
>few|TRBD2|TRBV6-5|TRBJ2-5
ASSSWEIGGETQY
>.|TRBD1|TRBV18|TRBJ1-6
ASSPRGQGDSPLH
>.|TRBD1|TRBV28|TRBJ2-7
ASSLILGQDLSYEQY
>.|TRBD2|TRBV5-1|TRBJ2-7
ASSASSGGPYEQY
>.|.|TRBV28|TRBJ2-3
ASIHSRYGSTDTQY
>.|.|TRBV29-1|TRBJ2-5
SARGAPQETQY
>.|TRBD2|TRBV4-3|TRBJ2-5
ASSQELAASQETQY
>.|TRBD2|TRBV7-9|TRBJ2-5
ASSPSGGSQETQY
>.|TRBD2|TRBV18|TRBJ2-3
ASSSSGGLTDTQY
>few|.|TRBV4-3|TRBJ2-2
ASSHGRTGDLHTGELF
>once|.|TRBV6-5|TRBJ1-1
ASSSGLGLNTEAF
>.|.|TRBV2|TRBJ2-2
ASRDNRFANTGELF
>.|TRBD2|TRBV19|TRBJ2-1
ASSIVPGLAGYYNEQF
>once|.|TRBV7-3|TRBJ2-6
ASSPGTGANVLT
>.|.|TRBV28|TRBJ2-5
ASKSQETQY
>.|.|TRBV2|TRBJ2-5
ASRGGRGETQY
>.|.|TRBV14|TRBJ2-7
ASSQVRVATYEQY
>once|.|TRBV7-8|TRBJ1-5
ASSLAAQGDFQPQH
>.|TRBD2|TRBV6-5|TRBJ2-1
ASSLAGGPNNEQF
>.|.|TRBV10-3|TRBJ1-5
AIGGGNQPQH
>.|TRBD2|TRBV6-6|TRBJ2-3
ASSYSRLATDTQY
>.|.|TRBV30|.
AWTRDSYEQY
>.|.|TRBV7-2|TRBJ1-1
ASSYNLLNTEAF
>.|.|TRBV27|TRBJ2-1
ASSLRNKISYNEQF
>once|.|TRBV4-3|TRBJ2-3
ASSQGAPRVGDTQY
>.|.|TRBV19|TRBJ2-3
ASSTRLSDTQY
>.|TRBD2|TRBV11-2|TRBJ2-3
ASSLRDYADTQY
>once|TRBD2|TRBV7-2|TRBJ2-7
ASRLASSYEQY
>.|.|TRBV19|TRBJ1-1
ASSYPSRWNTEAF
>.|TRBD2|TRBV7-3|TRBJ2-1
ASSPVAGGNYNEQF
>.|.|TRBV6-6|TRBJ1-1
ASSYVGDAF
>once|.|TRBV4-3|TRBJ1-4
ASSQDTGLGEKLF
>.|.|TRBV6-1|TRBJ2-5
ASSYSGPRETQY
>.|TRBD1|TRBV9|TRBJ1-4
ASSAIGQGEEKLF
>.|.|TRBV5-1|TRBJ2-3
ASSFPADTQY
>.|TRBD1|TRBV30|TRBJ1-1
ACLTGGPAEAF
>few|.|TRBV28|TRBJ1-5
ASSPGTMGRDISQPQH
>.|.|TRBV9|TRBJ2-7
ASSVAGMNYEQY
>.|TRBD2|TRBV7-8|TRBJ2-3
ASSPFGGGTDTQY
>.|TRBD1|TRBV6-6|TRBJ1-5
ASSYAGGAQPQH
>once|.|TRBV6-5|TRBJ1-5
ASSETPNQPQH
>.|TRBD1|TRBV29-1|TRBJ2-1
SVETGITSYNEQF
>.|TRBD1|TRBV19|TRBJ2-3
ASSIGQGVNTDTQY
>few|.|TRBV5-4|TRBJ1-1
ASSSVNTEAF
>.|TRBD1|TRBV6-6|TRBJ1-5
ASSQDRASNQPQH
>.|.|TRBV2|TRBJ1-6
ASFPDQDSPLH
>once|TRBD1|TRBV6-1|TRBJ1-1
ASRSTGGTEAF
>.|TRBD1|TRBV14|TRBJ1-2
ASSQDIGGSYGYT
>.|.|TRBV7-4|TRBJ1-4
ARGFLANEKLF
>.|TRBD2|TRBV27|TRBJ2-2
ASGGDGLNTGELF
>.|.|TRBV18|TRBJ1-6
ASSLKQGSGSPLH